The 22 T cell receptor beta chains below come from one sample, sequenced in a study of blood T cell repertoires in COVID-19. The assay was immunoSEQ multiplex PCR, and TCRdb's table has in-frame clones only and misses some. This table holds some 350,000 clones, around 87% found once. The specimen sequenced was PBMCs or T cells enriched from blood (not recorded which). Source of these receptors: a man aged 18 to 29 who had recovered from COVID-19.

This chain connects TRBV5-1 to TRBJ2-7; D is perhaps TRBD1 (6 bases). V was cut by 7 bases and J by 4 bases, with 36 bases left in between. The CDR3 runs to 20 residues. Germline values: CDR1 SGHRS, CDR2 YFSETQ. The CDR3 DNA follows: TGCGCCAGCGCTAGGGGGTACACAGAAAGGGCTATGAGGGGACGATACGAGCAGTACTTC. This codes for CASARGYTERAMRGRYEQYF.

This clone was recorded once. The chain employs TRBV6-4 and TRBJ2-6, with TRBD1 as a possible D gene (6 bases). Germline values: CDR1 MRHNA, CDR2 SNTAGT. The CDR3 consists of 19 residues. The ends were cut back, 3 bases at V and 0 bases at J, with 18 bases in the middle. CDR3 DNA sequence: TGTGCCAGCAGTGAAAAGCTGGCAGGGGAAGGCTCTGGGGCCAACGTCCTGACTTTC. Translating it yields CASSEKLAGEGSGANVLTF.

This chain connects TRBV14 to TRBJ2-7; tentatively, D is TRBD1 (5 bases). The V gene lost 2 bases and the J gene lost 3 bases, with 8 bases spanning the gap. The CDR3 has 13 amino acids. Germline V gene sequence: CDR1 SGHDN, CDR2 FVKESK. CDR3 DNA sequence: TGTGCCAGCAGCCAATGGGGCAGCTACGAGCAGTACTTC. The encoded protein is CASSQWGSYEQYF.

The CDR3: CASSTLEAGSTDTQYF. CDR3 nucleotides: TGTGCCAGTAGTACCCTGGAAGCGGGATCTACAGATACGCAGTATTTT. This chain joins TRBV19 and TRBJ2-3; TRBD2 aligns across 7 bases. The V gene end was trimmed by 4 bases and the J gene end by 3 bases; junction bases not matched to a gene: 10. The CDR3 sequence is 16 residues long. CDR1 and CDR2 (germline): LNHDA, SQIVND (reference sequence).

The CDR3 sequence: CASSQAQGRGNTIYF. DNA of the CDR3: TGTGCCAGCAGCCAAGCTCAGGGGAGAGGAAACACCATATATTTT. The chain has TRBV3-1 (or the pseudogene TRBV3-2) and TRBJ1-3; D perhaps matches TRBD1 (6 bases). The ends were cut back, 1 base at V and 4 bases at J, with 11 bases in the middle. The CDR3 runs to 15 residues. CDR1 and CDR2 from the germline V gene are LGHDT and YNNKEL (reference sequence).

V usage is TRBV7-9 and J usage is TRBJ1-6; D perhaps matches TRBD1 (5 bases). Germline lookup yields CDR1 SEHNR and CDR2 FQNEAQ (reference sequence). Trimming took 4 bases from V and 10 from J, leaving 17 bases between them. The CDR3 spans 15 residues. CDR3 loop: CASSSPEGTSSPLHF. Here the CDR3 DNA reads TGTGCCAGCAGCTCCCCGGAGGGGACGAGCTCACCCCTCCACTTT.

The chain is built from TRBV5-1 and TRBJ1-1; no definite D call. CDR1 and CDR2 from the germline V gene are SGHRS and YFSETQ. The CDR3 runs to 14 residues. Trimming took off 2 bases at V and 0 bases at J, with 8 bases between the two ends. CDR3 coding DNA: TGCGCCAGCAGCTTAGAGAGCATGAACACTGAAGCTTTCTTT. Amino acids: CASSLESMNTEAFF.

This clone was counted between two and nine times. This chain joins TRBV29-1 and TRBJ2-2; TRBD1 is a possible D gene (7 bases). From germline, CDR1 is SQVTM and CDR2 ANQGSEA. There are 13 residues in the CDR3. CDR3 coding DNA: TGCAGTGGAGGGGGACAGTCGACCGGGGAGCTGTTTTTT. This gives the protein CSGGGQSTGELFF.

As DNA, the CDR3 is TGTGCCAGTAGCCCAGGCTCTGGAAACACCATATATTTT. Protein: CASSPGSGNTIYF. V is TRBV19 and J is TRBJ1-3; D unresolved. The V and J ends lost 6 bases and 0 bases respectively, with 6 bases between them. The germline gives CDR1 LNHDA, CDR2 SQIVND (reference sequence). This CDR3 spans 13 amino acids.

The chain is built from TRBV6-5 and TRBJ2-7, with no clear D. Trimming pared 6 bases from V and 0 bases from J, leaving 15 bases between. CDR1 and CDR2 (germline): MNHEY, SVGAGI. The CDR3 extends over 15 amino acids. CDR3 bases: TGTGCCAGCAGACTGCAGGCCCTGGGCTCCTACGAGCAGTACTTC. It translates to CASRLQALGSYEQYF.

The J gene is TRBJ1-1, the V gene TRBV18, with D tentatively TRBD1 (5 bases). This CDR3 contains 15 residues. V lost 3 bases and J lost 1, with 12 bases in between. The germline CDR1 and CDR2 sequences are KGHSH and LQKENI. The CDR3 here is CASSPALGGNTEAFF. CDR3 nucleotide sequence: TGTGCCAGCTCACCTGCCTTGGGGGGGAACACTGAAGCTTTCTTT.

The chain combines TRBV28 with TRBJ2-7; the D is unclear. From germline, CDR1 is MDHEN and CDR2 SYDVKM. Trimming took 1 base from V and 6 from J, leaving 4 bases between them. The CDR3 sequence is 11 residues long. CDR3 region: CASSLFSEQYF. The CDR3 coding sequence is TGTGCCAGCAGTTTATTTAGCGAGCAGTACTTC. Supplemented by reference TRBV28 and TRBJ2-7, the full variable domain reads DVKVTQSSRYLVKRTGEKVFLECVQDMDHENMFWYRQDPGLGLRLIYFSYDVKMKEKGDIPEGYSVSREKKERFSLILESASTNQTSMYLCASSLFSEQYFGPGTRLTVT.

The chain's CDR3 is CAISDPTRGSTNYGYTF. The CDR3, as DNA: TGTGCCATCAGTGACCCGACCCGGGGATCCACGAACTATGGCTACACCTTC. This sequence joins TRBV10-3 and TRBJ1-2, with no clear D. The CDR3 has 17 amino acids. Per germline, CDR1 ENHRY and CDR2 SYGVKD. The V end was cut by 3 bases, the J end by 2 bases, with 19 bases between.

This clone showed up just once. The V and J genes are TRBV7-9 and TRBJ2-1; D perhaps matches TRBD2 (6 bases). Deletions cut 5 bases from V and 10 bases from J, with 15 bases between. Looked up from germline, CDR1 is SEHNR and CDR2 is FQNEAQ (reference sequence). This CDR3 contains 13 residues. The CDR3 reads CASSPRAGGEQFF. CDR3 DNA sequence: TGTGCCAGCAGCCCGAGGGCTGGGGGGGAGCAGTTCTTC.

This clone was counted between two and nine times. CDR3 sequence (DNA): TGTGCCAGCAGCTTAAGTCTAGCGGGAGTAACCGGGGAGCTGTTTTTT. Translating it yields CASSLSLAGVTGELFF. This sequence joins TRBV11-2 and TRBJ2-2; TRBD2 matches 10 bases. The CDR3 has 16 amino acids. The V segment lost 2 bases and the J segment 5 bases; nucleotides outside the gene matches: 5. Germline-derived CDR1 and CDR2 are SGHAT and FQNNGV.

The genes are TRBV9 and TRBJ2-3, with 7 bases matching TRBD1. The CDR3 has 15 residues. Germline values: CDR1 SGDLS, CDR2 YYNGEE. V was pared by 4 bases and J by 2 bases, with 7 bases of the junction left unmatched. CDR3 coding DNA: TGTGCCAGCAGCAAGAGACAGGGCAACACAGATACGCAGTATTTT. This codes for CASSKRQGNTDTQYF.

This chain joins TRBV10-3 and TRBJ1-2, with D hard to call. The CDR3 is 12 amino acids. Germline loops: CDR1 ENHRY, CDR2 SYGVKD. V lost 2 bases and J lost 3, with 4 bases in between. CDR3 in DNA: TGTGCCATCAGTGAGGGAGACTATGGCTACACCTTC. Encoded protein: CAISEGDYGYTF.

This chain uses TRBV5-1 with TRBJ1-1, with D perhaps matching TRBD1 (6 bases). The germline V and J ends were trimmed by 0 bases and 10 bases, with 19 bases remaining between them. The CDR3 sequence is 15 residues long. CDR1 and CDR2 from the germline V gene are SGHRS and YFSETQ. CDR3 sequence: CASSLERRGAARAFF. For the CDR3, the DNA is TGCGCCAGCAGCTTGGAGCGCAGGGGCGCGGCGAGAGCTTTCTTT.

V and J are TRBV5-1 and TRBJ1-1; 9 bases are a match to TRBD1. The CDR3 is 15 residues long. The germline V gene encodes CDR1 SGHRS and CDR2 YFSETQ. V dropped 4 bases and J dropped 0; count of bases not matched to a gene: 4. The CDR3 protein is CASSKTGGLNTEAFF. For the CDR3, the DNA is TGCGCCAGCAGCAAGACAGGGGGACTGAACACTGAAGCTTTCTTT.

The chain uses TRBV18 and TRBJ2-1; TRBD2 aligns across 10 bases. CDR1 is KGHSH and CDR2 is LQKENI in the germline V gene. The ends lost 3 bases at V and 9 bases at J; junction bases unmatched: 11. The CDR3 extends over 16 amino acids. The CDR3 here is CASSPASLAGEGEQFF. CDR3 bases: TGTGCCAGCTCACCGGCGTCCCTAGCGGGAGAAGGTGAGCAGTTCTTC.

The chain is built from TRBV5-6 and TRBJ2-7, with 7 positions matching TRBD1. The V and J ends lost 2 bases and 2 bases, in that order; junction bases with no gene match: 4. CDR1 is SGHDT and CDR2 is YYEEEE in the germline V gene. CDR3 size: 14 residues. The CDR3 here is CASSLPGTAYEQYF. The CDR3 coding sequence is TGTGCCAGCAGCTTACCCGGGACAGCCTACGAGCAGTACTTC.

The CDR3 region has the DNA TGTGCCAGCAGCTTCGGCGGGGGGACAGGGGTTGTAGCTTTCTTT. It encodes CASSFGGGTGVVAFF. The chain couples TRBV5-4 to TRBJ1-1; TRBD1 matches 10 bases. V lost 2 bases, J lost 10 bases, and 11 bases stayed unmatched. Germline V CDR1 and CDR2: SGHNT, YYREEE (reference sequence). The CDR3 spans 15 residues. The whole variable domain, remainder taken from reference TRBV5-4 and TRBJ1-1, is ETGVTQSPTHLIKTRGQQVTLRCSSQSGHNTVSWYQQALGQGPQFIFQYYREEENGRGNFPPRFSGLQFPNYSSELNVNALELDDSALYLCASSFGGGTGVVAFFGQGTRLTVV.